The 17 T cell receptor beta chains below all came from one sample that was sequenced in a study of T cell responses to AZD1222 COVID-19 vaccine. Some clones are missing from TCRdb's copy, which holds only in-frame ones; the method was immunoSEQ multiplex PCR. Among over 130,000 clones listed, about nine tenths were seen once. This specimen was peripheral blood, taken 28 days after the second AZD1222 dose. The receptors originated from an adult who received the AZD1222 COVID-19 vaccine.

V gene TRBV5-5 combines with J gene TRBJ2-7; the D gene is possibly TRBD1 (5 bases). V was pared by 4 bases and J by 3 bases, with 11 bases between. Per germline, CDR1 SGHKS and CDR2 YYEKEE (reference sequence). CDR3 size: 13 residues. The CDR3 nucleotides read TGTGCCAGCAGCAGGGGTTGGGGCTACGAGCAGTACTTC. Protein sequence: CASSRGWGYEQYF.

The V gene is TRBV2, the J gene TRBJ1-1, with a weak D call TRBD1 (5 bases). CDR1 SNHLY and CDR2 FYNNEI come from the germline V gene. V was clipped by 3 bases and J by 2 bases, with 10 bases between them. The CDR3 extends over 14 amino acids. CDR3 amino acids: CASSDTGRNTEAFF. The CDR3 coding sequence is TGTGCCAGCAGTGATACAGGCAGAAACACTGAAGCTTTCTTT.

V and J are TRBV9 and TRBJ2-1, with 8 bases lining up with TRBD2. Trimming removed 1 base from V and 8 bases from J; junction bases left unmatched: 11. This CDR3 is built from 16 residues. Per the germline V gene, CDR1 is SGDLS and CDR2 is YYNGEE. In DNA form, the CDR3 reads TGTGCCAGCAGCGTAAAGGCGGGGGGTGGCGTCGATGAGCAGTTCTTC. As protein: CASSVKAGGGVDEQFF.

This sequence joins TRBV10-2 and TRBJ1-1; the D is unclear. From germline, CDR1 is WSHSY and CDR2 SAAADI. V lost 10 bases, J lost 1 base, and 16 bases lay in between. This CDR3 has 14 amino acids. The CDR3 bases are TGCGCCACCTTGGGTACCCACGGGAACACTGAAGCTTTCTTT. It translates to CATLGTHGNTEAFF.

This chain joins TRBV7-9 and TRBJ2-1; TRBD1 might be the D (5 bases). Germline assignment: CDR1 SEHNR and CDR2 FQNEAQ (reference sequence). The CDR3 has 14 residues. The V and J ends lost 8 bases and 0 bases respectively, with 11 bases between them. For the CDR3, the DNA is TGTGCCAGCGGGGCGGAATACTCCTACAATGAGCAGTTCTTC. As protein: CASGAEYSYNEQFF.

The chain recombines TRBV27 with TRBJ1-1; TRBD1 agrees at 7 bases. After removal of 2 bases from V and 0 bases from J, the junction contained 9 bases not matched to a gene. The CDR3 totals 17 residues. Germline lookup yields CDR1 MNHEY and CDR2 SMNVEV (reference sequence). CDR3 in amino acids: CASSLLFSTGVNTEAFF. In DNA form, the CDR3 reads TGTGCCAGCAGTTTACTCTTCTCCACAGGGGTGAACACTGAAGCTTTCTTT.

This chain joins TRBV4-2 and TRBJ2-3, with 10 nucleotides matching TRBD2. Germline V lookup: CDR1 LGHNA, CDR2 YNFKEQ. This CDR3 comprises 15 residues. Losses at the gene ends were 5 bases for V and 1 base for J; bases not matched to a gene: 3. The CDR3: CASSGGTSGTDTQYF. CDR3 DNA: TGTGCCAGCAGCGGCGGGACTAGCGGCACAGATACGCAGTATTTT.

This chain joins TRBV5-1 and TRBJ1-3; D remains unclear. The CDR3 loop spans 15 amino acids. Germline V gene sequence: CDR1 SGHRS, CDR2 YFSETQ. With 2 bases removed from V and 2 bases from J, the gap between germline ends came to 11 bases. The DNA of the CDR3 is TGCGCCAGCAGCTTCGAGGTAAACCCTGGAAACACCATATATTTT. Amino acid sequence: CASSFEVNPGNTIYF.

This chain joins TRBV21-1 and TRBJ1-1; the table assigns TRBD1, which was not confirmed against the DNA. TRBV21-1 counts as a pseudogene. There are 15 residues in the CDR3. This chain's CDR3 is CASSKKERGGVEAFF. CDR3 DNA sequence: TGTGCCAGCAGCAAAAAAGAGAGAGGGGGAGTTGAAGCTTTCTTT.

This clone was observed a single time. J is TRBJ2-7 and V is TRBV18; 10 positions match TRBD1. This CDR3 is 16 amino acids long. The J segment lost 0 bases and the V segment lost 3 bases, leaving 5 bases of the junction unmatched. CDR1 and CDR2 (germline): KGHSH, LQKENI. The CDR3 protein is CASSPDRGRSSYEQYF. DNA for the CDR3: TGTGCCAGCTCACCCGACAGGGGGCGAAGCTCCTACGAGCAGTACTTC.

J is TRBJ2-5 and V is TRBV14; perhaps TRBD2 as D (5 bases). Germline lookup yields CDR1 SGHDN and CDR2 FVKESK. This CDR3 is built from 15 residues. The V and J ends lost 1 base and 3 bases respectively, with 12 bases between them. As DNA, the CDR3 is TGTGCCAGCAGCCAAGTAGCGAATGGTAAAGAGACCCAGTACTTC. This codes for CASSQVANGKETQYF.

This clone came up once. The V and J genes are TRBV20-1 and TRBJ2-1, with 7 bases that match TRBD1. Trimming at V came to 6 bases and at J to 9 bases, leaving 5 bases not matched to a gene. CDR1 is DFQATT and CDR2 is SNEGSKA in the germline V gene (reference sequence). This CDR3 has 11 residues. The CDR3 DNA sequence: TGCAGTGCCAAACAGGGGAGTGAGCAGTTCTTC. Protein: CSAKQGSEQFF.

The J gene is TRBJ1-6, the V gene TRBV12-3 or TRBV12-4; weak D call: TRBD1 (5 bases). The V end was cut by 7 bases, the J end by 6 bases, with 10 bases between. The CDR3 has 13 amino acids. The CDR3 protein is CASKSGLNSPLHF. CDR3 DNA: TGTGCCAGCAAGTCAGGGCTTAATTCACCCCTCCACTTT.

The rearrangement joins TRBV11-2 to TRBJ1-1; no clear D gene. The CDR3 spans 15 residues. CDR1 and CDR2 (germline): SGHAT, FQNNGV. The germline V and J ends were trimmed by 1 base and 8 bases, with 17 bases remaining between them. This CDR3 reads CASSLAVLMAAEAFF. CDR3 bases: TGTGCCAGCAGCTTAGCGGTTCTTATGGCGGCCGAAGCTTTCTTT.

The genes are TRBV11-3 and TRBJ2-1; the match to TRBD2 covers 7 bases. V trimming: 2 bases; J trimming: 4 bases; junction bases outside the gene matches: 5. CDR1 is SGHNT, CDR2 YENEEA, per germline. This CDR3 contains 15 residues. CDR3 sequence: CASSLTRESYNEQFF. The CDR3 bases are TGTGCCAGCAGCTTAACGCGGGAGTCATACAATGAGCAGTTCTTC.

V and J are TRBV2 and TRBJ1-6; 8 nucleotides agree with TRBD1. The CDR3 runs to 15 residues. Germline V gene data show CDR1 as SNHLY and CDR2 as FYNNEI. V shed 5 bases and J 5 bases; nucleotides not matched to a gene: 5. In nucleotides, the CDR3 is TGTGCCAGCAGTACAGGGGGTGTCGATAATTCACCCCTCCACTTT. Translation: CASSTGGVDNSPLHF.

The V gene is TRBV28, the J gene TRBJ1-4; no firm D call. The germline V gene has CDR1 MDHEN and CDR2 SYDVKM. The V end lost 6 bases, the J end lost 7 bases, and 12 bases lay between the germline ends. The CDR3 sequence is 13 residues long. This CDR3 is CASRRESGEKLFF. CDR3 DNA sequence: TGTGCCAGCAGGCGGGAGTCGGGTGAAAAACTGTTTTTT.